The 8 T cell receptor beta chains reported below all come from one sample, sequenced in a study of blood T cell repertoires in COVID-19. Generated by immunoSEQ multiplex PCR, the TCRdb table keeps only in-frame clones and is missing some. The sample holds about 100,000 clones, approximately 90% seen once. The sample taken for sequencing was peripheral blood. The source of these receptors is a man in his fifties or sixties with active COVID-19.

This chain's CDR3 is CASSPRALNTEAFF. The CDR3 DNA is TGTGCCAGTAGCCCCAGGGCCCTGAACACTGAAGCTTTCTTT. The rearrangement uses TRBV19 and TRBJ1-1; the D gene is possibly TRBD1 (5 bases). The ends were cut back, 6 bases at V and 0 bases at J, with 11 bases in the middle. Germline V gene sequence: CDR1 LNHDA, CDR2 SQIVND (reference sequence). The CDR3 runs to 14 residues.

This chain uses TRBV7-9 with TRBJ2-1; 11 bases are a match to TRBD1. CDR1 SEHNR and CDR2 FQNEAQ come from the germline V gene (reference sequence). The CDR3 has 17 amino acids. The junction had 10 bases not matched to a gene; V was cut back by 2 bases and J by 7 bases. The CDR3 DNA sequence: TGTGCCAGCAGCTTATATGGACAGGGGGCATCGTATAATGAGCAGTTCTTC. Its translation is CASSLYGQGASYNEQFF.

The rearrangement joins TRBV6-5 to TRBJ2-5, with D tentatively TRBD2 (6 bases). Germline assignment: CDR1 MNHEY and CDR2 SVGAGI. Deletions cut 6 bases from V and 4 bases from J, with 15 bases between. The length of the CDR3 is 14 residues. The CDR3: CASRGGLVGETQYF. CDR3 nucleotide sequence: TGTGCCAGCAGGGGGGGTTTGGTTGGAGAGACCCAGTACTTC.

The J gene is TRBJ2-7, the V gene TRBV5-6; possibly TRBD2 for D (6 bases). The germline gives CDR1 SGHDT, CDR2 YYEEEE. V lost 3 bases and J 0 bases, leaving 10 bases between the germline ends. The CDR3 totals 14 residues. This chain's CDR3 is CASSSGGDSYEQYF. Here the CDR3 DNA reads TGTGCCAGCAGCTCGGGCGGGGACTCCTACGAGCAGTACTTC.

This chain joins TRBV28 and TRBJ2-2; 10 bases agree with TRBD1. J lost 7 bases, V lost 5 bases, and 4 bases had no gene match. The V gene's germline CDR1 is MDHEN and CDR2 SYDVKM. The CDR3 is 14 amino acids. DNA for the CDR3: TGTGCCAGCAGTCTAGGACAGGGGGTCGGGGAGCTGTTTTTT. It translates to CASSLGQGVGELFF. Variable domain in full (rest from reference TRBV28 and TRBJ2-2): DVKVTQSSRYLVKRTGEKVFLECVQDMDHENMFWYRQDPGLGLRLIYFSYDVKMKEKGDIPEGYSVSREKKERFSLILESASTNQTSMYLCASSLGQGVGELFFGEGSRLTVL.

This rearrangement joins TRBV2 to TRBJ2-1; TRBD2 aligns across 15 bases. The germline CDR1 and CDR2 sequences are SNHLY and FYNNEI. CDR3 size: 16 residues. V lost 4 bases to trimming and J lost 7 bases; unmatched junction nucleotides: 5. The CDR3 sequence is CASSAGLAGGLNEQFF. In DNA form, the CDR3 reads TGTGCCAGCAGTGCAGGACTAGCGGGGGGGCTAAATGAGCAGTTCTTC. Drawing the rest from reference TRBV2 and TRBJ2-1, the complete variable domain is EPEVTQTPSHQVTQMGQEVILRCVPISNHLYFYWYRQILGQKVEFLVSFYNNEISEKSEIFDDQFSVERPDGSNFTLKIRSTKLEDSAMYFCASSAGLAGGLNEQFFGPGTRLTVL.

The V gene is TRBV6-5, the J gene TRBJ1-5; D not certain. This CDR3 contains 13 residues. The germline V gene has CDR1 MNHEY and CDR2 SVGAGI. Between the trimmed V and J ends, which lost 6 bases and 6 bases, there was a span of 12 bases. This CDR3 is CASREAGGQPQHF. CDR3 bases: TGTGCCAGCAGGGAGGCAGGCGGTCAGCCCCAGCATTTT.

The V and J genes are TRBV5-1 and TRBJ2-7; TRBD2 matches at 7 bases. Germline V gene lookup returns CDR1 SGHRS and CDR2 YFSETQ. V shed 4 bases, J shed 3 bases, and the junction held 4 bases outside the gene matches. The CDR3 has 13 amino acids. The CDR3 region has the DNA TGCGCCAGCAGCCCCTCTAGCGGCTACGAGCAGTACTTC. This translates into CASSPSSGYEQYF.